Listed below are T cell receptor beta chains from one sample, sequenced in a study of Ad26.COV2.S vaccination and SARS-CoV-2 variants. The table came from immunoSEQ multiplex PCR; TCRdb's copy has only in-frame clones and leaves some out. This sample has almost 400,000 clones, with approximately 90% found just once. Sequences were derived from peripheral blood, sampled in a trial of Ad26.COV2.S vaccine versus placebo. The receptors here all came from a person between 18 and 65 years old who received the Ad26.COV2.S COVID-19 vaccine or a placebo. The CDR3 runs from the conserved cysteine through the conserved F or W. D genes are given only for firm matches. Some rows have no size entry. The others give once, few or many, or a class for an expanded clone.

d_call clone_size j_call v_call cdr3_nt cdr3_aa
. . TRBJ2-7 TRBV18 TGTGCCAGCTCACCCCCGGGAGCCCCCTACGAGCAGTACTTC CASSPPGAPYEQYF
. . TRBJ1-2 TRBV6-6 TGTGCCAGCAGTTCAAACGCGCGGGGCTACACCTTC CASSSNARGYTF
TRBD1 . TRBJ2-2 TRBV28 TGTGCCAGCAGATATACAGGGGGCGCCTCCGGGGAGCTGTTTTTT CASRYTGGASGELFF
TRBD2 . TRBJ2-1 TRBV28 TGTGCCAGCAGAGGAGCGGGACCCTACAATGAGCAGTTCTTC CASRGAGPYNEQFF
TRBD1 . TRBJ2-7 TRBV18 TGTGCCAGCTCACCTCAGACAGGGGCCTTGGGAGAGCAGTACTTC CASSPQTGALGEQYF
. . TRBJ2-7 TRBV7-9 TGTGCCAGCAGCGCAGCCTACGAGCAGTACTTC CASSAAYEQYF
. . TRBJ2-3 TRBV27 TGTGCCAGCAGTTTAGACGGCACAGATACGCAGTATTTT CASSLDGTDTQYF
TRBD1 . TRBJ1-1 TRBV11-2 TGTGCCAGCAGCTTAAGGGACAGGGAGCCGAAGGCTTTCTTT CASSLRDREPKAFF
. . TRBJ1-1 TRBV4-1 TGCGCCAGCAAGGTGTCAGGTCTGGAGGGGACTGAAGCTTTCTTT CASKVSGLEGTEAFF
TRBD1 . TRBJ1-4 TRBV2 TGTGCCAGCAGAGACGACAGGGATCCTAATGAAAAACTGTTTTTT CASRDDRDPNEKLFF
. . TRBJ1-1 TRBV6-8 TGTGCCAGCAGTACCCAAGGTCCGAGCCAGCGGGACACTGAAGCTTTCTTT CASSTQGPSQRDTEAFF
TRBD2 once TRBJ2-5 TRBV29-1 TGCAGCAGCGGTAGCGGGATTGGTAATTCACAAGAGACCCAGTACTTC CSSGSGIGNSQETQYF
TRBD2 . TRBJ2-1 TRBV4-2 TGTGCCAGCAGCCAAGATCCCCCCGGGACTAGCAATGAGCAGTTCTTC CASSQDPPGTSNEQFF
. once TRBJ2-7 TRBV30 TGTGCCTGGAGTGTAATAGGTACAGGACTCGGAAGGCAGTACTTC CAWSVIGTGLGRQYF
TRBD1 . TRBJ2-3 TRBV6-2/TRBV6-3 TGTGCCAGCAGTCGGGACAGCTTTGCAGATACGCAGTATTTT CASSRDSFADTQYF
. . TRBJ1-6 TRBV2 TGTGCCAGCAGTTCTACAGGGTCCCCCTATAATTCACCCCTCCACTTT CASSSTGSPYNSPLHF
. . TRBJ1-6 TRBV13 TGTGCCACCAAGATGAACATAGATTCACCCCTCCACTTT CATKMNIDSPLHF